This TCR beta chain came from a study of cytomegalovirus exposure and HLA in healthy donors (dated by TCRdb to 2016 to 2017). Study-level background: A later analysis indicated that the roughly 120 validation repertoires were generated on the platform also employed for the approximately 700 repertoires of the first cohort. The study aimed to test whether cataloging public T cell receptors could reveal signatures of past pathogen exposure. Besides the first cohort of under 700 subjects, a separate validation cohort made up of 120 different subjects was used. To predict cytomegalovirus infection status, the study combined high-throughput TCR immunosequencing, statistical association of individual TCRs with disease status, and machine learning.

CDR1 and CDR2 were assigned from the germline V gene as SGDLS and YYNGEE. Trimming removed 4 bases from V and 6 bases from J, leaving 23 bases between the germline ends. The CDR3 holds 16 amino acids from the cysteine to the phenylalanine. Only CDR3 DNA is held: 48 bases, read in frame from base 1. The donors were included in the validation cohort of approximately 130 subjects, a group kept apart from the 666-subject first cohort. Regarding this clone: There is no known antigen for this receptor. Nothing much larger sits one base from this clone, and base qualities are not available.

The study at large found these results: Across donors, most TCR sequences were observed very rarely, whereas some public TCRs were present in many individuals. A later analysis lacked HLA typing for the validation cohort, so it scored co-occurrence in that cohort across all 110 or so repertoires. In the study, around 150 TCR beta chains were listed as associated with cytomegalovirus. The authors suggested that the approach could potentially be extended to other disease states and immunological phenotypes. Cytomegalovirus status was reported to be diagnosed by the classifier with high specificity and sensitivity in both the original and validation cohorts. In vitro tests confirmed that a few of the cytomegalovirus-associated TCR beta chains recognize cytomegalovirus antigens. In a later analysis, TCRs clustered in the first cohort were found to also tend to co-occur in the 120 or so validation repertoires, with about 93% of cluster scores above 0.

The library was built by means of the immunoSEQ multiplex PCR assay. In the authors' own workflow: A statistical classification framework was developed to diagnose cytomegalovirus status using the catalog of TCR beta chain sequences. The table was pulled from immuneACCESS by TCRdb, which kept in-frame rearrangements only. Such tables lose some clones; where checked, under half of the loss comes from unresolved V genes, and the rest has no known cause. V, J and clone size derive from that table, while D and trimming were established from the DNA sequence. Present in this sample are roughly 180,000 clones, about 89% of which were seen just once. The ten biggest clones cover 7.2% of the sample.

Sequencing was carried out using PBMCs. This clonotype was obtained from a man aged 25 to 40 in good health and CMV-seropositive. The rearranged segments are TRBV9 and TRBJ2-7, with a tentative D gene TRBD2 over 7 matching bases. The CDR3 here reads CASSPDGGALGLEQYF. Here is the DNA: TGTGCCAGCAGCCCTGATGGGGGGGCGCTGGGACTCGAGCAGTACTTC.